This T cell receptor beta chain was found in a study of OX40 agonist ivuxolimab in advanced cancers. General observations from the study: Expanded clones tended on average to be more numerous among CD8+ T cells than CD4+. There was clonal expansion of CD4+ and CD8+ blood T cells by week 6 at 0.1 to 3.0 mg/kg.

In regard to this clone: Its antigen is undetermined.

Clones were read by immunoSEQ multiplex PCR, and TCRdb kept only the in-frame ones, dropping some. The sample includes about 64,000 clones, approximately 78% of them seen just once. Germline values: CDR1 MNHEY, CDR2 SMNVEV (reference sequence). CDR3 size: 13 residues. The V segment lost 5 bases and the J segment 7 bases; nucleotides outside the gene matches: 7. V and J are TRBV27 and TRBJ2-5, with 7 bases matching TRBD2. The material was CD4+ or CD8+ T cells sorted from blood, obtained in a trial of the OX40 agonist ivuxolimab. This TCR derives from an adult with an advanced solid tumor such as melanoma, head and neck, liver or kidney cancer. The CDR3 DNA sequence: TGTGCCAGCAGTACCGGGGGGAAGGGGACCCAGTACTTC. Translated, it gives CASSTGGKGTQYF.